This record looks at one T cell receptor beta chain sequence and its context. This record comes from a study of control samples from healthy donors and cancer patients. The repertoire was sequenced with immunoSEQ multiplex PCR; TCRdb's copy has only in-frame clones and lacks some. The sample features 150,000 to 200,000 clones, with under 2.5% in its top ten. The ends were cut back, 7 bases at V and 2 bases at J, with 15 bases in the middle. This CDR3 region has 15 residues. CDR1 SGHAT and CDR2 FQNNGV come from the germline V gene. The chain employs TRBV11-2 and TRBJ2-1; D perhaps matches TRBD2 (6 bases). The sample was blood. The TCR originated in a woman in her 30s in good health. CDR3 in amino acids: CASNNRGLPYNEQFF. The DNA for the CDR3 is TGTGCCAGCAATAATCGGGGGTTACCCTACAATGAGCAGTTCTTC.